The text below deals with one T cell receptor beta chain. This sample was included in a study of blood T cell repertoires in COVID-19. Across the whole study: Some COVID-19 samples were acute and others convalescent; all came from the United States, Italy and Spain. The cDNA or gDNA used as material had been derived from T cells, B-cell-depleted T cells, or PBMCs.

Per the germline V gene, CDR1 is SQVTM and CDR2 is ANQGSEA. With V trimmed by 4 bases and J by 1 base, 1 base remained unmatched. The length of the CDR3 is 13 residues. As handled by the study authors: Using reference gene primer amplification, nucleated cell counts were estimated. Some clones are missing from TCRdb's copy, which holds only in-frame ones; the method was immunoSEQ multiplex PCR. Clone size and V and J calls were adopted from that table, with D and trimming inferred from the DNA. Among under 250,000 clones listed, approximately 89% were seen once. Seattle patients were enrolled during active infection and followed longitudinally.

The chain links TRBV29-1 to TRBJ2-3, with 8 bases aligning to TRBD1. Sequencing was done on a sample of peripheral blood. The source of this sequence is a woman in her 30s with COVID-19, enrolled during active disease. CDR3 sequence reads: CSVGGQGTDTQYF. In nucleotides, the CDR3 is TGCAGCGTTGGGGGACAGGGCACAGATACGCAGTATTTT.